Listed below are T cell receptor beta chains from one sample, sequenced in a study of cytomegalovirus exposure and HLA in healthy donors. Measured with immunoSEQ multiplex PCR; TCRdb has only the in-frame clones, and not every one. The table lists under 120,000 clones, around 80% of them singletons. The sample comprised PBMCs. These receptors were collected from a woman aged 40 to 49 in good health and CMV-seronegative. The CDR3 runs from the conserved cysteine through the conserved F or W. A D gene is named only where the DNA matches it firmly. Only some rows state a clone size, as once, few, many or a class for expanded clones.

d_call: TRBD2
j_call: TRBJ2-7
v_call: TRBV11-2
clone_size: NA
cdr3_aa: CASSLGGPGLAAYEQYF
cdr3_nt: TGTGCCAGCAGCTTAGGGGGACCGGGACTAGCGGCCTACGAGCAGTACTTC

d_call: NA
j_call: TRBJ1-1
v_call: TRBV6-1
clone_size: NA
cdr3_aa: CASSEGWGDTEAFF
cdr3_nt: TGTGCCAGCAGTGAAGGGTGGGGGGACACTGAAGCTTTCTTT

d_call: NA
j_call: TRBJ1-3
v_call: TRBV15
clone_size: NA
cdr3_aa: CATSKDRVSGNTIYF
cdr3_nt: TGTGCCACCAGCAAGGACAGAGTCTCTGGAAACACCATATATTTT

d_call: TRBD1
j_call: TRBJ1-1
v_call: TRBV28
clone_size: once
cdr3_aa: CASRPPDRENTEAFF
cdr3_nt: TGTGCCAGCAGACCCCCCGACAGGGAGAACACTGAAGCTTTCTTT

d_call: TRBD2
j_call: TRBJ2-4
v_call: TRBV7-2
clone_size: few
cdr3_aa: CASSGGGEDIQYF
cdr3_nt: TGTGCCAGCAGCGGGGGGGGTGAGGACATTCAGTACTTC

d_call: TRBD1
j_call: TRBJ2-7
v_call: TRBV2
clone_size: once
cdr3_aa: CASSGRDRGPYEQYF
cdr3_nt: TGTGCCAGCAGTGGCCGGGACAGGGGGCCCTACGAGCAGTACTTC

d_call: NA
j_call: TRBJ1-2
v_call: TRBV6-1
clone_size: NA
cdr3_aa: CASNLEPYGYTF
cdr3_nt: TGTGCCAGTAACCTGGAGCCCTATGGCTACACCTTC

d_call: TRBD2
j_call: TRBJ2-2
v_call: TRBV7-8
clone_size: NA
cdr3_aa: CASSRTSGFPGLFF
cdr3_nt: TGTGCCAGCAGCCGGACTAGCGGATTCCCTGGGCTGTTTTTT

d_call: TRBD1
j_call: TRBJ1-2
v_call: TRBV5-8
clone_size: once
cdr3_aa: CASSPRGQGLSYTF
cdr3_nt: TGTGCCAGCAGCCCGCGGGGACAGGGTCTCAGCTACACCTTC

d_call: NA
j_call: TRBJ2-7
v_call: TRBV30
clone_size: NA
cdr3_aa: CAWSGAYEQYF
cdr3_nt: TGTGCCTGGAGTGGAGCCTACGAGCAGTACTTC

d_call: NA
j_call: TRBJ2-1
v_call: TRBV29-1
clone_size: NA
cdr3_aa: CSVLRGQAYNEQFF
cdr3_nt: TGCAGCGTCCTGCGGGGGCAGGCCTACAATGAGCAGTTCTTC

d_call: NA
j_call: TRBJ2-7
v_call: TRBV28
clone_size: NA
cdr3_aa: CASSLTPGQGNYEQYF
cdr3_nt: TGTGCCAGCAGTTTAACCCCCGGGCAGGGAAACTACGAGCAGTACTTC

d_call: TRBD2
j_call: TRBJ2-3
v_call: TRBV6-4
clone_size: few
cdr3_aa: CASSDGTSGPTDTQYF
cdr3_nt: TGTGCCAGCAGTGACGGAACTAGCGGGCCCACAGATACGCAGTATTTT

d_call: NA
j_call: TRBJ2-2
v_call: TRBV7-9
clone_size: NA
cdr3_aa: CASSPLKGRNTGELFF
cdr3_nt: TGTGCCAGCAGCCCCCTCAAGGGGCGGAACACCGGGGAGCTGTTTTTT

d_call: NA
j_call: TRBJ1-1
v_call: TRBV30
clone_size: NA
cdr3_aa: CACEGHTEAFF
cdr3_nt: TGTGCCTGCGAGGGCCACACTGAAGCTTTCTTT

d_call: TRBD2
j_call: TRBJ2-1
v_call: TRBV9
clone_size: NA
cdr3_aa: CASSPRRAGGPNNEQFF
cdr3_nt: TGTGCCAGCAGCCCGCGTAGAGCGGGAGGACCGAACAATGAGCAGTTCTTC

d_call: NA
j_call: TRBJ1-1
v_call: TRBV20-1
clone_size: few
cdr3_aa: CSARAGGQAFF
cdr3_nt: TGCAGTGCTAGAGCCGGGGGGCAAGCTTTCTTT

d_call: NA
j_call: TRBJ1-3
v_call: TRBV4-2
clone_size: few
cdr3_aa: CASSQAGNRNTIYF
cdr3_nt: TGTGCCAGCAGCCAAGCGGGGAACCGAAACACCATATATTTT

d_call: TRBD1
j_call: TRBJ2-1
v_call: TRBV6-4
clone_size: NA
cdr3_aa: CASSDSVTGGSNEQFF
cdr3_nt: TGTGCCAGCAGTGACTCGGTGACAGGGGGTTCCAATGAGCAGTTCTTC

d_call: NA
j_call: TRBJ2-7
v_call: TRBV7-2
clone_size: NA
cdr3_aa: CASSLLLSPNEQYF
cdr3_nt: TGTGCCAGCAGCTTACTGCTATCACCAAACGAGCAGTACTTC

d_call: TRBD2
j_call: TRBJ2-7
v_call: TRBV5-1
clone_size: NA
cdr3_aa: CASSYGTSGTHSYEQYF
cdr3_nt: TGCGCCAGCAGCTACGGGACTAGCGGGACTCACTCCTACGAGCAGTACTTC

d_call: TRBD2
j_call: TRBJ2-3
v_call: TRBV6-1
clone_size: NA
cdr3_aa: CASTLAGTTDTQYF
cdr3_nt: TGTGCCAGCACACTAGCGGGAACCACAGATACGCAGTATTTT

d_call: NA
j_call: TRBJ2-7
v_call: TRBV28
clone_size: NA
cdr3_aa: CASSLTGAYEQYF
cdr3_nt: TGTGCCAGCAGTTTAACTGGAGCCTACGAGCAGTACTTC

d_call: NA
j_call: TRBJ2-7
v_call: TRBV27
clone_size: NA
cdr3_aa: CASSWQYSYEQYF
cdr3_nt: TGTGCCAGCAGTTGGCAGTACTCCTACGAGCAGTACTTC

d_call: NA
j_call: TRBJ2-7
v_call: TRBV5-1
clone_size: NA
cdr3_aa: CASSLDPRGEQYF
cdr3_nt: TGCGCCAGCAGCTTGGATCCTCGGGGGGAGCAGTACTTC

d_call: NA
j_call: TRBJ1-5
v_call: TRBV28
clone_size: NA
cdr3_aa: CASTPGGDSNQPQHF
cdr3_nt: TGTGCCAGCACGCCAGGAGGCGATAGCAATCAGCCCCAGCATTTT

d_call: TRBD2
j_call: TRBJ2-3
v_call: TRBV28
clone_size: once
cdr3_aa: CASMGGGSTDTQYF
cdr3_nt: TGTGCCAGCATGGGCGGGGGGTCCACAGATACGCAGTATTTT

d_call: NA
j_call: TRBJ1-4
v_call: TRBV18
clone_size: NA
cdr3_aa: CASSPPSGAVGEKLFF
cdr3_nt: TGTGCCAGCTCACCACCTTCAGGGGCTGTAGGGGAAAAACTGTTTTTT

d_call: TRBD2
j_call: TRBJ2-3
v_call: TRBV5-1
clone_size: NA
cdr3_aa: CASSLGLAGLTDTQYF
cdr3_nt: TGCGCCAGCAGCTTGGGACTAGCGGGCCTCACAGATACGCAGTATTTT

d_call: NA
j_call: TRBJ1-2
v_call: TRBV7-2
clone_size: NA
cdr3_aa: CASSPVFRRGNGYTF
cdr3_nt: TGTGCCAGCAGCCCTGTATTTAGAAGGGGGAATGGCTACACCTTC

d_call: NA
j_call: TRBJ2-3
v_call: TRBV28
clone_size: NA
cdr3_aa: CASRQGSLTDTQYF
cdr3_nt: TGTGCCAGCAGGCAGGGATCCCTCACAGATACGCAGTATTTT

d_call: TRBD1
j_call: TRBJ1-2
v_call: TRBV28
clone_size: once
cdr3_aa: CASRPAGAGGRGYTF
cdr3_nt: TGTGCCAGCAGGCCCGCTGGGGCAGGGGGCCGTGGCTACACCTTC